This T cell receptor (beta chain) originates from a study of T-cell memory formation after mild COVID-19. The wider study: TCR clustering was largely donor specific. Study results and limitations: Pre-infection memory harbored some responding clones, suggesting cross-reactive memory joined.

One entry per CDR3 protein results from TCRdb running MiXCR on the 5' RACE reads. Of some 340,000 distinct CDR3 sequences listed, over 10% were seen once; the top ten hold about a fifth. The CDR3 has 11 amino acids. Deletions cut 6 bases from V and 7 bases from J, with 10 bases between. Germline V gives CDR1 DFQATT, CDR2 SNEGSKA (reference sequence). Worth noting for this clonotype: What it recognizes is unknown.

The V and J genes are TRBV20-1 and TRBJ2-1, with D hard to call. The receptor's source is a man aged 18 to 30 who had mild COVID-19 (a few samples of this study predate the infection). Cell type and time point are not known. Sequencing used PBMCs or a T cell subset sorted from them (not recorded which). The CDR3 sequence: CSAEPVNEQFF. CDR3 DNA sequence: TGCAGTGCCGAACCTGTGAATGAGCAGTTCTTC.